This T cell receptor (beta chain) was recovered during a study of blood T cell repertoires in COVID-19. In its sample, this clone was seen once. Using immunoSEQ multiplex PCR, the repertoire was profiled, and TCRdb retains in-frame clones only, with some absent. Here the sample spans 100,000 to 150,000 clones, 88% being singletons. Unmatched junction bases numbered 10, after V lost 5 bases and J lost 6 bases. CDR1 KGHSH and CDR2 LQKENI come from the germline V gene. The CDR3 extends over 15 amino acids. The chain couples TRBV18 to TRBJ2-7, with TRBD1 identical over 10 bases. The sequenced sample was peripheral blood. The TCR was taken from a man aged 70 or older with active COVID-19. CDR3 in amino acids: CASSAGTGARGEQYF. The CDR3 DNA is TGTGCCAGCTCAGCCGGGACAGGGGCTAGAGGCGAGCAGTACTTC.